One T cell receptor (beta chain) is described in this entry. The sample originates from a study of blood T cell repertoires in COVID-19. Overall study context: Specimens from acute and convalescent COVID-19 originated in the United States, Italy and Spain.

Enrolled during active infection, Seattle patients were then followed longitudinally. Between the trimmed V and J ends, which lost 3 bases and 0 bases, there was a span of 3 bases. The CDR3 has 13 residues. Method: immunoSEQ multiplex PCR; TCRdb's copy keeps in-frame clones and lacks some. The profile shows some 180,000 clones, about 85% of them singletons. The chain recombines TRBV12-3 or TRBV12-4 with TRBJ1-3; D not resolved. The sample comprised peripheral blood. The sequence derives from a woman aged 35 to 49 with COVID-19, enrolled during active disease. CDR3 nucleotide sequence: TGTGCCAGCAGTTTGAGCTCTGGAAACACCATATATTTT. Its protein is CASSLSSGNTIYF.